These T cell receptor beta chains were read from a single sample in a study of T cells in Graves' hyperthyroidism and ophthalmopathy. TCRdb reanalysed the multiplex PCR reads using MiXCR and keeps one entry per CDR3 protein. The sample lists some 510,000 distinct CDR3 sequences; around 21% were seen once. Source material: blood. The receptor source for this set is a man aged 18 to 30 with Graves' hyperthyroidism. CDR3s include the opening cysteine and the closing phenylalanine or tryptophan. D genes are given only for firm matches. Where a row states a size, it is once, few, many or the class of an expanded clone; other rows omit it.

D gene: NA; V gene: TRBV12-3/TRBV12-4; clone size: many; J gene: TRBJ2-4; CDR3 protein: CASSHLSLAKNIQYF
D gene: TRBD1; V gene: TRBV30; clone size: few; J gene: TRBJ2-7; CDR3 protein: CAWSVNRIIGTGASYEQYF
D gene: TRBD1; V gene: TRBV27; clone size: many; J gene: TRBJ2-7; CDR3 protein: CASSLSGTGAYEQYF
D gene: NA; V gene: TRBV27; clone size: few; J gene: TRBJ1-1; CDR3 protein: CASSTLLTRTEAFF
D gene: NA; V gene: TRBV18; clone size: few; J gene: TRBJ1-1; CDR3 protein: CASSPAVWTEAFF
D gene: NA; V gene: TRBV5-1; clone size: many; J gene: TRBJ1-1; CDR3 protein: CASSLAPRTEAFF
D gene: TRBD1; V gene: TRBV19; clone size: NA; J gene: TRBJ1-2; CDR3 protein: CASSNWDSYGYTF
D gene: TRBD1; V gene: TRBV28; clone size: many; J gene: TRBJ1-1; CDR3 protein: CASSFKGAINTEAFF
D gene: NA; V gene: TRBV6-5; clone size: many; J gene: TRBJ2-5; CDR3 protein: CASSYSGIRQETQYF
D gene: NA; V gene: TRBV6-1; clone size: NA; J gene: TRBJ2-7; CDR3 protein: CASSKDTGGYEQYF
D gene: NA; V gene: TRBV30; clone size: many; J gene: TRBJ2-7; CDR3 protein: CAWSESRGWSYEQYF
D gene: NA; V gene: TRBV7-9; clone size: many; J gene: TRBJ1-1; CDR3 protein: CASCIGGMNTEAFF
D gene: NA; V gene: TRBV28; clone size: NA; J gene: TRBJ1-5; CDR3 protein: CASSLYRGFGQPQHF
D gene: NA; V gene: TRBV24-1; clone size: once; J gene: TRBJ1-1; CDR3 protein: CATSDGGGTEAFF
D gene: NA; V gene: TRBV12-3/TRBV12-4; clone size: many; J gene: TRBJ2-5; CDR3 protein: CASSPGRIQETQYF
D gene: NA; V gene: TRBV6-5; clone size: many; J gene: TRBJ2-5; CDR3 protein: CASSYSNSAGETQYF
D gene: NA; V gene: TRBV3-1; clone size: few; J gene: TRBJ2-7; CDR3 protein: CASSQVTDSYEQYF
D gene: NA; V gene: TRBV6-5; clone size: few; J gene: TRBJ2-5; CDR3 protein: CASSYGGGQETQYF
D gene: NA; V gene: TRBV2; clone size: few; J gene: TRBJ1-1; CDR3 protein: CASSEQGGVNTEAFF
D gene: NA; V gene: TRBV19; clone size: many; J gene: TRBJ1-2; CDR3 protein: CASSIVAGDYGYTF
D gene: TRBD1; V gene: TRBV19; clone size: many; J gene: TRBJ1-1; CDR3 protein: CASSSRDRVTEAFF
D gene: NA; V gene: TRBV6-1; clone size: NA; J gene: TRBJ1-6; CDR3 protein: CASSAGVVGNSPLHF
D gene: NA; V gene: TRBV2; clone size: NA; J gene: TRBJ2-7; CDR3 protein: CASSGGDFGYEQYF